This T cell receptor beta chain was recorded in a study of early T cells in non-severe SARS-CoV-2 infection. MiXCR was run by TCRdb on the 5' RACE reads, yielding one entry per CDR3 protein. The sample gives nearly 95,000 distinct CDR3 sequences, 16% of which show up once; 5% to 5.5% is in the top ten. From germline, CDR1 is SNHLY and CDR2 FYNNEI. The V end lost 6 bases, the J end lost 1 base, and 13 bases lay between the germline ends. This CDR3 spans 15 amino acids. This clonotype appeared a few times. This sequence joins TRBV2 and TRBJ1-3, with a tentative D call TRBD1 (5 bases). The sequence came from an adult who was a healthcare worker with PCR-confirmed SARS-CoV-2 infection or an uninfected control (not recorded which). Here the sequenced sample was whole blood, taken at baseline. CDR3 DNA sequence: TGTGCCAGCAGGCCTGGGGGGGATTCTGGAAACACCATATATTTT. It yields the protein CASRPGGDSGNTIYF.